This TCR beta chain was sequenced during a study of blood T cells in healthy people across ages. Study-level information: For every two T cells, template switching captured about one barcoded beta molecule.

This clonotype occurred once. PCR was performed a second time for about 7 to 12 cycles using a sample-barcoded 5' primer and a J-beta primer mix. TCRdb ran MiXCR on the 5' RACE reads and lists one entry per CDR3 protein. The table lists 1.5 million to 2 million distinct CDR3 sequences, 49% of them singletons. Trimming cost V 0 bases and J 1 base, with 6 bases left between them. The CDR3 covers 14 residues. Germline loops: CDR1 KGHSH, CDR2 LQKENI. The source material was blood. This sequence originates from a woman aged 40 to 50 in good health. The chain uses TRBV18 and TRBJ2-5; D remains unclear. CDR3 nucleotide sequence: TGTGCCAGCTCACCACCCAGCTCCCAAGAGACCCAGTACTTC. Protein: CASSPPSSQETQYF. The full variable domain, its missing parts supplied by reference TRBV18 and TRBJ2-5, is NAGVMQNPRHLVRRRGQEARLRCSPMKGHSHVYWYRQLPEEGLKFMVYLQKENIIDESGMPKERFSAEFPKEGPSILRIQQVVRGDSAAYFCASSPPSSQETQYFGPGTRLLVL.